One sample yielded the 8 T cell receptor beta chains listed below, sequenced in a study of low-dose radiotherapy and immunotherapy resistance in tumors. This sample's time point: after trial treatment. As for treatment: LDRT plus nivolumab, ipilimumab, low-dose cyclophosphamide and aspirin (RACIN trial). Alpha and beta chains were covered, as first-strand cDNA relied on TRAV- and TRBV-specific primers. TCRs were amplified for roughly 22 PCR cycles with a constant-region primer and V-primer adapter. Using its own MiXCR run on the reads, TCRdb lists one record per CDR3 protein. The sample yields tens of thousands of distinct CDR3 sequences, 15% to 20% seen once. Source: PBMCs, taken after low-dose radiotherapy plus immunotherapy. The receptors originated from a male donor with prostate cancer.

This clonotype was observed many times. The chain links TRBV5-1 to TRBJ1-4; D not certain. Germline V lookup: CDR1 SGHRS, CDR2 YFSETQ. The CDR3 contains 15 residues. V was shortened by 0 bases and J by 3 bases, with 9 bases between the two germline ends. CDR3: CASSLADQSNEKLFF. CDR3 in DNA: TGCGCCAGCAGCTTGGCGGACCAATCTAATGAAAAACTGTTTTTT.

This clonotype was seen many times. This chain links TRBV6-2 or TRBV6-3 with TRBJ2-2; 9 bases are shared with TRBD1. The CDR3 runs to 14 residues. Germline loops: CDR1 MNHEY, CDR2 SVGEGT. The junction had 8 bases not matched to a gene; V was cut back by 6 bases and J by 9 bases. The CDR3 sequence is CASSNRQGVRELFF. In DNA form, the CDR3 reads TGTGCCAGCAGCAATCGACAGGGGGTCCGGGAGCTGTTTTTT.

This clonotype was seen many times. The chain carries TRBV14 and TRBJ1-5; D perhaps matches TRBD1 (6 bases). The CDR3 has 14 residues. Per the germline V gene, CDR1 is SGHDN and CDR2 is FVKESK. Trimming left V 4 bases short and J 6 bases short, with 13 bases between. The CDR3 DNA reads as TGTGCCAGCAGCCGTACAGGGCCTGGTCAGCCCCAGCATTTT. It specifies CASSRTGPGQPQHF.

Here the CDR3 reads CASSQGGVNIQYF. The CDR3 coding sequence is TGTGCCAGCAGCCAGGGCGGCGTAAACATTCAGTACTTC. V is TRBV16 and J is TRBJ2-4, with D unresolved. Per the germline V gene, CDR1 is KGHSY and CDR2 is FQNENV. Trimming took off 3 bases at V and 6 bases at J, with 9 bases between the two ends. The CDR3 has 13 amino acids.

This clonotype was detected only once. A far larger clone is a single base away, which makes a read error likely. The V and J genes are TRBV11-1 and TRBJ2-5, with 9 bases fitting TRBD1. The CDR3 spans 14 residues. The germline CDR1 and CDR2 sequences are SGHAT and FQDESV (reference sequence). V was clipped by 8 bases and J by 11 bases; unmatched bases: 15. The CDR3 sequence: CASAGTGILNEQYF. In DNA form, the CDR3 reads TGTGCCAGCGCTGGGACAGGGATACTCAATGAGCAGTACTTC.

There are many counts of this clonotype. This rearrangement joins TRBV18 to TRBJ2-3; 7 bases line up with TRBD1. Per the germline V gene, CDR1 is KGHSH and CDR2 is LQKENI. The J segment lost 2 bases and the V segment lost 4 bases, leaving 6 bases of the junction unmatched. This CDR3 spans 15 amino acids. The CDR3 DNA sequence: TGTGCCAGCTCACTCCGGACAGGCAACACAGATACGCAGTATTTT. The encoded protein is CASSLRTGNTDTQYF.

This clonotype was recorded many times. The rearrangement links TRBV7-9 to TRBJ2-5; D is ambiguous. V was cut by 1 base and J by 2 bases, with 8 bases left in between. Germline V lookup: CDR1 SEHNR, CDR2 FQNEAQ (reference sequence). This CDR3 region has 14 residues. CDR3 sequence: CASSLGQSQETQYF. Here the CDR3 DNA reads TGTGCCAGCAGCTTAGGGCAGAGTCAAGAGACCCAGTACTTC.

This clonotype was seen repeatedly, ten times or more. The V gene is TRBV2, the J gene TRBJ2-7; 10 bases are shared with TRBD1. This CDR3 is built from 15 residues. Germline V lookup: CDR1 SNHLY, CDR2 FYNNEI. The V and J ends lost 5 bases and 1 base, in that order; junction bases with no gene match: 5. CDR3 DNA sequence: TGTGCCAGCAGTCCCCGGGACAGGGGTTCCTACGAGCAGTACTTC. It encodes CASSPRDRGSYEQYF.